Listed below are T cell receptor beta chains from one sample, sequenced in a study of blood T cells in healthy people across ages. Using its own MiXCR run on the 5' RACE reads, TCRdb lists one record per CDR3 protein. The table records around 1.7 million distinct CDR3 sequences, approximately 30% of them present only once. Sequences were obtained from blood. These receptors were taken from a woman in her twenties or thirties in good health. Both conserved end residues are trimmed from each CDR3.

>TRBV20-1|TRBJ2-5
STGTQETQY
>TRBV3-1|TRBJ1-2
ASSDRSEVYGYT
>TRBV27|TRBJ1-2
ASSFRGTTSGANYGYT
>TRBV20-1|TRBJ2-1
SAIPGRSYNEQF
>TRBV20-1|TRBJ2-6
SASADSGANVLT
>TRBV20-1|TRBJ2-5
SATGTSGRETQY
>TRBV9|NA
ASSVKASGSGDKNIQF
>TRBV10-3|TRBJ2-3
AISEGVNTDTQY
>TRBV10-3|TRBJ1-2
AISSGTGPGYT
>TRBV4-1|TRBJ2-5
ASSQTGVRETQY
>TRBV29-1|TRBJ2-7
SVEGSGSYEQY
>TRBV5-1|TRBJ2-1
ASRLQGLNEQF
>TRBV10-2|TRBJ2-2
ASRREDTGELF
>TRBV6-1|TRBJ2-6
ASSQIAGTGGANVLT
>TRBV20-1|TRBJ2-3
SARPRGSGGTDTQY
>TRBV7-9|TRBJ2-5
ASSYGTGGFETQY
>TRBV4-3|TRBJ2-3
ASGQDDRKTQY
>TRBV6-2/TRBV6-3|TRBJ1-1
ANRDRGDTEAF
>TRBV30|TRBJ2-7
ALDSTNNRYEQY
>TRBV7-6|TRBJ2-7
ASSLGVFGEQY
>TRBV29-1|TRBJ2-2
SVGTGRNPWELF
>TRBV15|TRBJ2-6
ATAGGNPSGANVLT
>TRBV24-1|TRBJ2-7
ATSDSPGQGNEQY
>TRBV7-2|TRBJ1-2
ASSFVNYGYT
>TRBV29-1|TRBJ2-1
SVPMVQDGQF
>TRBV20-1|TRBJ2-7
SARDYIGKGAYEQY
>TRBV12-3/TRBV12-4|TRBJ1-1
ASSLVANTEAF
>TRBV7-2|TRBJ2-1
ASSLWWTSSEQF
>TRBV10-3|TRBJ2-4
AISDTGGSDEQY
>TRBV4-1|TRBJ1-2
ASSQDSGGAGYGYT
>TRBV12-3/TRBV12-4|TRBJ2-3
TSTLFSGLSTDTQY
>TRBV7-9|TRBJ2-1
ASSSTGLRDEQF
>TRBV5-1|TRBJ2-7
ASSARWGGRIYEQY
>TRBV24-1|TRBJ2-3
ATLKGDTQY
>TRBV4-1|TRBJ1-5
ASSQEMGAYQPQH
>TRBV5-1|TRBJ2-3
ASSFQGDTDTQY
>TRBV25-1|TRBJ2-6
ASSARRDSSSGANVLT
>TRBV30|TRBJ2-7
AWRVPRGSYEQY
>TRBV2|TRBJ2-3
ASLQGSESSTDTQY
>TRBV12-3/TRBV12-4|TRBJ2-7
ASSLGSWGGYEQY
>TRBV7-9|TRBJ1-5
ASSSFFDSKPQH
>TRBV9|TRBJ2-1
ASSVDGISYNVQF
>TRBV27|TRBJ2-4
ASSLSGSGRGNGQY
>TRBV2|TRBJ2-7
ASRRLAGTYEQY
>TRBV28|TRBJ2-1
ASSSIAGGNYNEQF